This T cell receptor (beta chain) was captured in a study of CD8+ T cells in alopecia areata. cDNA prepared by RNA extraction and subsequent reverse transcription served as the template for sequencing. Data came from immunoSEQ multiplex PCR; TCRdb stores just in-frame clones and leaves some out. Among about 97,000 clones listed, roughly two fifths were seen once. The sample comprised CD4+ T cells sorted from blood. This clonotype was obtained from a human donor with alopecia areata.

As DNA, the CDR3 is TGCGCCAGCAGCCTCCGAACCCTCGGGACAGGTCGGACAGATACGCAGTATTTT. This codes for CASSLRTLGTGRTDTQYF. The chain couples TRBV4-1 to TRBJ2-3; TRBD1 aligns across 8 bases. Germline loops: CDR1 MGHRA, CDR2 YSYEKL. CDR3 length: 18 residues. With 4 bases clipped from V and 3 bases from J, the junction kept 15 bases outside the gene matches.